The 27 T cell receptor beta chains below all came from one sample that was sequenced in a study of T cell repertoires in cytomegalovirus infection. Each CDR3 protein gets one entry after TCRdb re-called the reads with MiXCR. The table has 200,000 to 250,000 distinct CDR3 sequences, around 12% seen once. The sequenced material came from PBMCs. Receptors originate from a human donor in good health (CMV status not recorded). Some clones in this sample may be carry-over from other donors' samples.

Only a few counts were recorded for this clonotype. CDR3 DNA sequence: TGCAGCGTGTACGTTACGGGCAATGAGCAGTTCTTC. Amino acid sequence: CSVYVTGNEQFF. V is TRBV29-1 and J is TRBJ2-1; D is unclear. V dropped 6 bases and J dropped 6 bases, with 12 bases sitting between them. This CDR3 is built from 12 residues. Germline V gene sequence: CDR1 SQVTM, CDR2 ANQGSEA.

This clonotype was recorded at least ten times. The chain carries TRBV2 and TRBJ1-5; weak D call: TRBD1 (5 bases). V lost 2 bases, J lost 3 bases, and 11 bases lay in between. This CDR3 region has 15 residues. From germline, CDR1 is SNHLY and CDR2 FYNNEI. CDR3 nucleotide sequence: TGTGCCAGCAGTGAACAGGGCCTAATCAATCAGCCCCAGCATTTT. Its translation: CASSEQGLINQPQHF.

Many counts were recorded for this clonotype. The chain has TRBV28 and TRBJ1-5; a weak D match, TRBD1 (5 bases). The length of the CDR3 is 12 residues. The V gene lost 10 bases and the J gene lost 6 bases, with 13 bases spanning the gap. Germline V gene lookup returns CDR1 MDHEN and CDR2 SYDVKM. CDR3 residues: CATRDAGQPQHF. CDR3 in DNA: TGTGCCACCCGGGACGCGGGTCAGCCCCAGCATTTT.

V usage is TRBV7-7 and J usage is TRBJ2-2; TRBD1 is a possible D gene (6 bases). V dropped 5 bases and J dropped 4 bases, with 20 bases sitting between them. Germline V CDR1 and CDR2: SSHAT, FNYEAQ (reference sequence). The CDR3 runs to 17 residues. CDR3 loop: CASSTATQGRATGELFF. In DNA form, the CDR3 reads TGTGCCAGCAGCACCGCCACACAGGGAAGGGCCACCGGGGAGCTGTTTTTT. Full variable domain (rest looked up from reference TRBV7-7 and TRBJ2-2): GAGVSQSPRYKVTKRGQDVTLRCDPISSHATLYWYQQALGQGPEFLTYFNYEAQPDKSGLPSDRFSAERPEGSISTLTIQRTEQRDSAMYRCASSTATQGRATGELFFGEGSRLTVL.

This clonotype came up a few times. The CDR3 spells CASSPTGQGDEKLFF. CDR3 nucleotide sequence: TGTGCCAGCAGTCCGACGGGACAGGGGGATGAAAAACTGTTTTTT. The chain couples TRBV28 to TRBJ1-4; the match to TRBD1 covers 11 bases. CDR1 and CDR2 (germline): MDHEN, SYDVKM. Germline trimming cut 5 bases from V and 6 bases from J; bases unmatched to any gene: 5. The CDR3 is 15 amino acids.

This clonotype was seen many times. The CDR3 DNA sequence: TGTGCCAGCAGCCTCCAGCGGGGGGCACAAGAGACCCAGTACTTC. The encoded protein is CASSLQRGAQETQYF. The chain employs TRBV7-2 and TRBJ2-5; TRBD2 matches 9 bases. Trimming at V came to 5 bases and at J to 2 bases, leaving 6 bases not matched to a gene. From germline, CDR1 is SGHTA and CDR2 FQGNSA. The CDR3 consists of 15 residues.

This clonotype was observed a few times. The rearrangement uses TRBV5-1 and TRBJ2-1; possible D gene TRBD2, 7 bases. Trimming removed 0 bases at V and 10 bases at J, with 17 bases between. CDR1 SGHRS and CDR2 YFSETQ come from the germline V gene. CDR3 length equals 15 residues. In nucleotides, the CDR3 is TGCGCCAGCAGCTTGGCCCAGGTGGGAGGGGGAGAGCAGTTCTTC. It codes for CASSLAQVGGGEQFF.

This clonotype was seen many times. The chain employs TRBV12-3 or TRBV12-4 and TRBJ2-7, with D maybe TRBD2 (5 bases). V was cut by 8 bases and J by 2 bases, with 16 bases left in between. The CDR3 has 14 residues. CDR3 nucleotides: TGTGCCAGCCGCCTAAGTAGCGCTGCCTACGAGCAGTACTTC. Its protein product is CASRLSSAAYEQYF.

With regard to this clonotype: This may be a read error, as it is one base from a much larger clone. J is TRBJ2-7 and V is TRBV7-8; D is perhaps TRBD2 (5 bases). Germline CDR1 SGHVS, CDR2 FQNEAQ. This CDR3 is 13 amino acids long. Trimming took off 7 bases at V and 3 bases at J, with 13 bases between the two ends. CDR3 sequence reads: CASILGLDYEQYF. The CDR3 DNA sequence: TGTGCCAGCATCCTTGGACTGGACTACGAGCAGTACTTC.

This clonotype was picked up many times. The chain joins TRBV7-2 to TRBJ1-1; unclear D gene. V was shortened by 0 bases and J by 5 bases, with 13 bases between the two germline ends. Germline lookup yields CDR1 SGHTA and CDR2 FQGNSA. The CDR3 loop spans 15 amino acids. CDR3 amino acids: CASSLAGKGGTEAFF. Here the CDR3 DNA reads TGTGCCAGCAGCTTAGCGGGAAAGGGTGGGACTGAAGCTTTCTTT.

The V call is TRBV19, the J call TRBJ1-5; TRBD1 aligns across 12 bases. Germline V CDR1 and CDR2: LNHDA, SQIVND (reference sequence). The CDR3 has 15 amino acids. V dropped 10 bases and J dropped 5; count of bases not matched to a gene: 9. Here the CDR3 reads CATVKGQGADQPQHF. Here the CDR3 DNA reads TGTGCCACCGTCAAGGGACAGGGGGCTGATCAGCCCCAGCATTTT.

There are many counts of this clonotype. The rearrangement uses TRBV20-1 and TRBJ1-1, with TRBD1 identical over 7 bases. The CDR3 totals 13 residues. After removal of 5 bases from V and 3 bases from J, the junction contained 6 bases not matched to a gene. The V gene's germline CDR1 is DFQATT and CDR2 SNEGSKA (reference sequence). The CDR3 DNA reads TGCAGTGCTGGAAGGGGGCTGGACACTGAAGCTTTCTTT. Residues: CSAGRGLDTEAFF.

This clonotype was recorded at least ten times. J is TRBJ2-6 and V is TRBV7-2; weak D call: TRBD2 (5 bases). Germline values: CDR1 SGHTA, CDR2 FQGNSA. This CDR3 contains 16 residues. Deletions cut 5 bases from V and 0 bases from J, with 11 bases between. CDR3 sequence: CASSREGGSGANVLTF. Here the CDR3 DNA reads TGTGCCAGCAGCCGAGAGGGCGGCTCTGGGGCCAACGTCCTGACTTTC.

This clonotype appeared a few times. The V and J genes are TRBV18 and TRBJ1-5; TRBD1 is a possible D gene (5 bases). This CDR3 region has 15 residues. V was pared by 0 bases and J by 7 bases, with 13 bases between. The germline gives CDR1 KGHSH, CDR2 LQKENI. The CDR3 protein is CASSPPGGKKQPQHF. As DNA, the CDR3 is TGTGCCAGCTCACCACCGGGGGGGAAGAAGCAGCCCCAGCATTTT.

This clonotype turned up a few times. The rearrangement links TRBV29-1 to TRBJ2-7; 8 bases are a match to TRBD1. This CDR3 spans 14 amino acids. The V and J ends lost 4 bases and 3 bases, in that order; junction bases with no gene match: 8. Looked up from germline, CDR1 is SQVTM and CDR2 is ANQGSEA. CDR3 region: CSVVSQGGFYEQYF. The CDR3 region has the DNA TGCAGCGTTGTATCACAGGGGGGATTCTACGAGCAGTACTTC.

This clonotype was detected many times. This rearrangement joins TRBV28 to TRBJ2-1; 10 nucleotides line up with TRBD1. The germline V gene has CDR1 MDHEN and CDR2 SYDVKM. The ends lost 6 bases at V and 7 bases at J; junction bases unmatched: 6. The CDR3 extends over 14 amino acids. CDR3 bases: TGTGCCAGCAGGCCGGGACAGGGGTTAAATGAGCAGTTCTTC. Amino acid sequence: CASRPGQGLNEQFF.

This clonotype occurred a few times. The V call is TRBV12-3 or TRBV12-4, the J call TRBJ2-1, with D hard to call. The ends were cut back, 6 bases at V and 2 bases at J, with 8 bases in the middle. There are 13 residues in the CDR3. CDR3 loop: CASRSNPYNEQFF. In DNA, the CDR3 is TGTGCCAGCAGGAGTAACCCCTACAATGAGCAGTTCTTC.

This clonotype was seen at least ten times. The chain carries TRBV6-1 and TRBJ1-2; a weak D match, TRBD1 (5 bases). Between the trimmed V and J ends, which lost 8 bases and 8 bases, there was a span of 9 bases. The CDR3 sequence is 10 residues long. The germline gives CDR1 MNHNS, CDR2 SASEGT. CDR3 nucleotide sequence: TGTGCCAGCCTAGCAGGGGGCTACACCTTC. Translated: CASLAGGYTF.

The rearrangement uses TRBV5-1 and TRBJ2-1; D is undetermined. The CDR3 covers 13 residues. The ends were cut back, 3 bases at V and 6 bases at J, with 10 bases in the middle. Germline loops: CDR1 SGHRS, CDR2 YFSETQ. CDR3 sequence (DNA): TGCGCCAGCAGCTCACTCCCCCGCAATGAGCAGTTCTTC. Amino acids: CASSSLPRNEQFF.

The chain carries TRBV19 and TRBJ2-3, with 7 bases aligning to TRBD2. CDR3 length: 14 amino acids. Germline CDR1 reads LNHDA; CDR2 reads SQIVND (reference sequence). V shed 6 bases, J shed 4 bases, and the junction held 7 bases outside the gene matches. CDR3: CASRHTSDPDTQYF. The CDR3 coding sequence is TGTGCCAGTAGACATACTAGCGACCCAGATACGCAGTATTTT.

This clonotype was detected many times. The rearrangement joins TRBV7-2 to TRBJ1-4; D is unclear. This CDR3 has 14 residues. CDR1 and CDR2 from the germline V gene are SGHTA and FQGNSA. V lost 5 bases and J lost 5, with 12 bases in between. CDR3 residues: CASSPRGQNEKLFF. The CDR3 coding sequence is TGTGCCAGCAGCCCCCGCGGGCAGAATGAAAAACTGTTTTTT.

This clonotype was detected ten times or more. This sequence joins TRBV7-2 and TRBJ1-5, with unresolved D. V was cut by 5 bases and J by 9 bases, with 23 bases left in between. Germline V gives CDR1 SGHTA, CDR2 FQGNSA. The CDR3 loop spans 16 amino acids. The CDR3 DNA sequence: TGTGCCAGCAGCATCCCAGACACGGGCCCAGGAGGGCCCCAGCATTTT. Residues: CASSIPDTGPGGPQHF.

This clonotype was seen at least ten times. The chain employs TRBV7-2 and TRBJ1-2, with D unresolved. This CDR3 is built from 15 residues. The germline CDR1 and CDR2 sequences are SGHTA and FQGNSA. Trimming stripped 1 base from V and 1 base from J, with 10 bases between. The CDR3 DNA reads TGTGCCAGCAGCTTAGGGCAGGACTTTAACTATGGCTACACCTTC. Its protein product is CASSLGQDFNYGYTF.

There are many counts of this clonotype. The genes are TRBV24-1 and TRBJ2-1; no firm D call. The CDR3 consists of 15 residues. Germline CDR1 is KGHDR and CDR2 is SFDVKD. The V and J ends lost 4 bases and 2 bases respectively, with 11 bases between them. The CDR3 region is CATSEPWTAYNEQFF. The CDR3 coding sequence is TGTGCCACCAGTGAACCTTGGACGGCCTACAATGAGCAGTTCTTC.

With regard to this clonotype: One junction end disagrees with the germline gene, perhaps due to a read error. The chain is built from TRBV28 and TRBJ2-5, with 12 nucleotides matching TRBD2. The CDR3 consists of 14 residues. In germline, CDR1 is MDHEN, CDR2 SYDVKM. In DNA form, the CDR3 reads TGTGCCAGCAGGCCTAGCGGGAGGGCGAGAGGGGGGAACTTC. Residues: CASRPSGRARGGNF.

This clonotype was seen many times. V usage is TRBV7-2 and J usage is TRBJ2-5, with TRBD2 identical over 8 bases. J lost 2 bases, V lost 7 bases, and 9 bases had no gene match. The V gene's germline CDR1 is SGHTA and CDR2 FQGNSA. CDR3 length equals 15 residues. CDR3 nucleotide sequence: TGTGCCAGCACCATGGGCGGGGGGAAACAAGAGACCCAGTACTTC. Translating gives CASTMGGGKQETQYF.

This clonotype showed up just a few times. V is TRBV29-1 and J is TRBJ1-1, with TRBD1 matching 8 bases. This CDR3 is 18 amino acids long. Trimming removed 1 base from V and 0 bases from J; junction bases left unmatched: 13. Per the germline V gene, CDR1 is SQVTM and CDR2 is ANQGSEA. The CDR3 coding sequence is TGCAGCGTTGAAGGCTTTCGACAGGGGTCCGTCTTGAACACTGAAGCTTTCTTT. Translating it yields CSVEGFRQGSVLNTEAFF.